This TCR beta chain was observed in a study of T cell repertoires in cytomegalovirus infection. Study overall: Both CMV infection and a matching HLA type were indicated by public TCR beta signatures. Study observations and caveats: Cumulated frequencies of public TCR beta families served to identify carriers of CMV plus the relevant HLA. Clonotypes of TCR beta that were HLA-C-restricted and CMV-specific dominated the ex vivo response.

Via MiXCR, TCRdb re-called the reads, giving one row per CDR3 protein. The sample lists about 450,000 distinct CDR3 sequences, approximately 33% occurring once. This clonotype was counted a few times. Its antigen is not known. The V segment lost 10 bases and the J segment 0 bases; nucleotides outside the gene matches: 9. Germline lookup yields CDR1 MNHNY and CDR2 SVGAGI (reference sequence). The CDR3 extends over 15 amino acids. This receptor was identified in a human donor in good health (CMV status not recorded). Some clones in this sample may be carry-over from other donors' samples. The J gene is TRBJ1-5, the V gene TRBV6-6, with 7 bases identical to TRBD1. The specimen was PBMCs. The CDR3 region is CATAFGTDSNQPQHF. Written as DNA, the CDR3 is TGTGCCACAGCCTTCGGGACAGATAGCAATCAGCCCCAGCATTTT.